This TCR beta chain was found in a study of early T cells in non-severe SARS-CoV-2 infection. Study-wide context: The study sequenced bulk RNA from unsorted whole blood, with chains unpaired.

The study, taken as a whole, reports: CD4 and private specificities were missed by VDJdb matching, which favored anti-spike CD8 responses.

This clonotype was found a few times. Antigen: not known. Trimming left V 4 bases short and J 1 base short, with 14 bases between. Looked up from germline, CDR1 is LGHNA and CDR2 is YNFKEQ. The CDR3 totals 17 residues. Individual cDNA molecules each received unique molecular identifiers attached to them. TCRdb reanalysed the 5' RACE reads using MiXCR and keeps one entry per CDR3 protein. In the table there are tens of thousands of distinct CDR3 sequences, less than 20% of which are singletons. The rearrangement joins TRBV4-2 to TRBJ2-6; tentative D call: TRBD1 (7 bases). The sample was whole blood. This clonotype was obtained from an adult who was a healthcare worker with PCR-confirmed SARS-CoV-2 infection or an uninfected control (not recorded which). The CDR3 DNA reads TGTGCCAGCAGCCTGTTGACAGGGAGGTCTGGGGCCAACGTCCTGACTTTC. It specifies CASSLLTGRSGANVLTF.